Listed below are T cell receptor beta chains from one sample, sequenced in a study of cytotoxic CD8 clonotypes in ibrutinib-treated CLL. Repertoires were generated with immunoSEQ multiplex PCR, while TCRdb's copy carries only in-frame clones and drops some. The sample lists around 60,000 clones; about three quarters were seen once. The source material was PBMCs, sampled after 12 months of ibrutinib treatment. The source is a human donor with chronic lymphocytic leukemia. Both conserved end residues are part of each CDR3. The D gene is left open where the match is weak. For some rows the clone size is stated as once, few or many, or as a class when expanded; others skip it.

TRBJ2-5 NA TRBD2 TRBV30 TGTGCCTGGAGTGACCTTTTTAGCGGGAGGAGACAAGAGACCCAGTACTTC CAWSDLFSGRRQETQYF
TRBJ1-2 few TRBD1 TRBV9 TGTGCCAGCAGCGGACGACAGGGGGCAAATGGCTACACCTTC CASSGRQGANGYTF
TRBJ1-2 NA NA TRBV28 TGTGCCAGCAGTTTTCAGGGCTCTAACTATGGCTACACCTTC CASSFQGSNYGYTF
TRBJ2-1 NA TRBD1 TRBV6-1 TGTGCCACCCGACAGGGACCCTACAATGAGCAGTTCTTC CATRQGPYNEQFF
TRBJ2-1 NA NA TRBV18 TGTGCCAGCTCACCGGGACGGAAATCCTACAATGAGCAGTTCTTC CASSPGRKSYNEQFF
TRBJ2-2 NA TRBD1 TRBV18 TGTGCCAGCTCATCCGGACAGGTTAACACCGGGGAGCTGTTTTTT CASSSGQVNTGELFF
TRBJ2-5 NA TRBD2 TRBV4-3 TGCGCCAGCAGCCAAGGGGGGGGAGGAGAAGAGACCCAGTACTTC CASSQGGGGEETQYF
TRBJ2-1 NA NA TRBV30 TGTGCCTCAAAGTTCGCCTACAATGAGCAGTTCTTC CASKFAYNEQFF
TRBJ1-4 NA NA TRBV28 TGTGCCAGCAGTTTGGGCAGGGGTGTTTCGGGTGAAAAACTGTTTTTT CASSLGRGVSGEKLFF
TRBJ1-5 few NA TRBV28 TGTGCCACCCGAAAAGTAGGCAATCAGCCCCAGCATTTT CATRKVGNQPQHF
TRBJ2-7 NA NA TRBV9 TGTGCCAGCAGCGAGGGACTCGATATCTACGAGCAGTACTTC CASSEGLDIYEQYF
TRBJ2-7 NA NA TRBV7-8 TGTGCCAGCAGCTTACTAGGGATGGGCTACGAGCAGTACTTC CASSLLGMGYEQYF
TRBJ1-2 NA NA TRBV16 TGTGCCAGCAGCCAATATGATGGCTACACCTTC CASSQYDGYTF
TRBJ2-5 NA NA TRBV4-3 TGCGCCAGCAGCCAAGAGACAGGCCCGGAGACCCAGTACTTC CASSQETGPETQYF
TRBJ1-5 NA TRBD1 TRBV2 TGTGCCAGCAGCCCACCCCGGGACAGGGGCCAGAGGGTAAGGAATCAGCCCCAGCATTTT CASSPPRDRGQRVRNQPQHF
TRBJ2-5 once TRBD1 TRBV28 TGTGCCAGCAGTTTGGGACAGGAACAAGAGACCCAGTACTTC CASSLGQEQETQYF
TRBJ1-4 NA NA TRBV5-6 TGTGCCAGCAGCTTGGAACCAACTAATGAAAAACTGTTTTTT CASSLEPTNEKLFF
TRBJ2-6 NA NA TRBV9 TGTGCCAGCAGCGGTAGACAGGCGATCTCTGGGGCCAACGTCCTGACTTTC CASSGRQAISGANVLTF
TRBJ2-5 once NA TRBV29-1 TGCAGCGTTGAAGACCCCGGAGAGACCCAGTACTTC CSVEDPGETQYF
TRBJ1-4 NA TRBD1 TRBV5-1 TGCGCCAGCAGCTTGAACAGGGGAGGGGCAACTAATGAAAAACTGTTTTTT CASSLNRGGATNEKLFF
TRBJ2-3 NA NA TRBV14 TGTGCCAGCAGCCAAGGGGCTAGCGTAAGCACAGATACGCAGTATTTT CASSQGASVSTDTQYF
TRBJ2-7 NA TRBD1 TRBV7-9 TGTGCCAGCAGCTTAGCGCGCAGGGGGCTCCACGAGCAGTACTTC CASSLARRGLHEQYF
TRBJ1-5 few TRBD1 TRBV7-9 TGTGCCAGCAGCCGGACAGGGTTGCCTCAGCCCCAGCATTTT CASSRTGLPQPQHF
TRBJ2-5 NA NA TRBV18 TGTGCCAGCTCTGCGGCATCACAAGAGACCCAGTACTTC CASSAASQETQYF
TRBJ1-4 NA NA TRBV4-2 TGTGCCAGCAGACAGGGTGCTAATGAAAAACTGTTTTTT CASRQGANEKLFF
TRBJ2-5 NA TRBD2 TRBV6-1 TGTGCCAGCAGGGCGCAGGGGACTAGCCAAGAGACCCAGTACTTC CASRAQGTSQETQYF
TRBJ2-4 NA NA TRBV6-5 TGTGCCAGCAGTTACTCCGAGACAGCAAAAAACATTCAGTACTTC CASSYSETAKNIQYF
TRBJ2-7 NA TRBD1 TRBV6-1 TGTGCCAGCAGTGAAGGACCGGGACAGAGGTACGAGCAGTACTTC CASSEGPGQRYEQYF
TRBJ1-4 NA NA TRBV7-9 TGTGCCAGCAGCCTCAGGGCTTCTAATGAAAAACTGTTTTTT CASSLRASNEKLFF
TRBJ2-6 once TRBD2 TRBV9 TGTGCCAGCAGCCCACGACTAGCGGGAGGCTCTGGGGCCAACGTCCTGACTTTC CASSPRLAGGSGANVLTF
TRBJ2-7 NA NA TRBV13 TGTGCCAGCACTATAGGGGGGGACCGAACCTACGAGCAGTACTTC CASTIGGDRTYEQYF
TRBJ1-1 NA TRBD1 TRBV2 TGTGCCAGCAGTGGGAGACAGGGATCTGCTGAAGCTTTCTTT CASSGRQGSAEAFF